This is a list of T cell receptor beta chains from one sample in a study of a mutant IDH1 vaccine in newly diagnosed glioma. Some clones are missing from TCRdb's copy, which holds only in-frame ones; the method was immunoSEQ multiplex PCR. This table has nearly 50,000 clones, roughly 88% appearing once. The sample consisted of PBMCs, taken from a glioma patient treated with radiotherapy, temozolomide or both. The source of these receptors is a man aged 35 to 55 with glioma. Both conserved end residues are part of each CDR3. D genes are given only for firm matches. Clone size appears in some rows only: once, few, many, or a class for an expanded clone.

D gene	V gene	J gene	clone size	CDR3 DNA	CDR3 protein
NA	TRBV28	TRBJ2-7	NA	TGTGCCAGCAGTCTTTCCCGCCTTGCCTACAGATACGTCGAGCAGTACTTC	CASSLSRLAYRYVEQYF
NA	TRBV6-1	TRBJ1-4	NA	TGTGCCAGCAGTGGTCCTATCCGACAGGCAACTAATGAAAAACTGTTTTTT	CASSGPIRQATNEKLFF
NA	TRBV5-4	TRBJ1-5	few	TGTGCCAGCAGCTTGGGTGAGGGGGGGCCTTATCAGCCCCAGCATTTT	CASSLGEGGPYQPQHF
NA	TRBV18	TRBJ2-5	NA	TGTGCCAGCTCACCGAGGGAGACCCAGTACTTC	CASSPRETQYF
TRBD1	TRBV19	TRBJ1-5	NA	TGTGCAGTAGGGGGGACAGCTAGCAATCAGCCCCAGCATTTT	CAVGGTASNQPQHF
NA	TRBV7-8	TRBJ2-1	NA	TGTGCCAGCAGCTGGCAGGGATCATCCAATGAGCAGTTCTTC	CASSWQGSSNEQFF
NA	TRBV15	TRBJ2-7	NA	TGTGCCACCAGCAGAGACCTCTTCCAGCGCGACTTC	CATSRDLFQRDF
TRBD1	TRBV18	TRBJ1-5	NA	TGTGCCAGCTCACTAGAAGGACAGGGGAGTCAGCCCCAGCATTTT	CASSLEGQGSQPQHF
NA	TRBV9	TRBJ2-5	NA	TGTGCCAGCAGCGTAGATCAGGGGCGGGAGACCCAGTACTTC	CASSVDQGRETQYF
NA	TRBV2	TRBJ2-3	NA	TGTGCCAGCAGTCGTAGCGGTGGGGCAGATACGCAGTATTTT	CASSRSGGADTQYF
NA	TRBV18	TRBJ2-5	NA	TGTGCCAGCTCACCGCCTTCTTTTTCGCAAGAGACCCAGTACTTC	CASSPPSFSQETQYF
NA	TRBV4-3	TRBJ1-4	NA	TGCGCCAGCAGCCGAGAGACAGGAGGAGAAAAACTGTTTTTT	CASSRETGGEKLFF
NA	TRBV6-5	TRBJ2-7	NA	TGTGCCAGCAGCCCCTCGTGGAGGGCCCACGAGCAGTACTTC	CASSPSWRAHEQYF
NA	TRBV2	TRBJ1-2	NA	TGTGCCAGCGGGGCGGGCTATGGCTACACCTTC	CASGAGYGYTF
NA	TRBV11-1	TRBJ1-4	few	TGTGCCAGCAGCTGGGCGACTAATGAAAAACTGTTTTTT	CASSWATNEKLFF
NA	TRBV9	TRBJ2-5	NA	TGTGCCAGCAGCGGGGGTTGGGGGCAGGCCCAAGAGACCCAGTACTTC	CASSGGWGQAQETQYF
NA	TRBV5-1	TRBJ1-1	NA	TGCGCCAGCAGCTTTTCGAGGGGGAACACTGAAGCTTTCTTT	CASSFSRGNTEAFF
NA	TRBV25-1	TRBJ2-1	NA	TGTGCCAGCAGTGAACAGGGGTTATACAATGAGCAGTTCTTC	CASSEQGLYNEQFF
TRBD2	TRBV4-3	TRBJ2-1	NA	TGCGCCAGCAGCCCAAAGACTAGCGGGAGCTACAATGAGCAGTTCTTC	CASSPKTSGSYNEQFF
NA	TRBV11-2	TRBJ2-7	NA	TGTGCCAGCAGGTCGACTATCGAGCAGTACTTC	CASRSTIEQYF
NA	TRBV18	TRBJ1-1	NA	TGTGCCAGCTCACCGCGGGCCCTGAACACTGAAGCTTTCTTT	CASSPRALNTEAFF
NA	TRBV6-1	TRBJ1-1	NA	TGTGCCAGCAGTGATATAAGGGGGATCAACACTGAAGCTTTCTTT	CASSDIRGINTEAFF
TRBD1	TRBV15	TRBJ1-1	once	TGTGCCACCAGCAGACCTGACAGGGGGCCTGAAGCTTTCTTT	CATSRPDRGPEAFF
TRBD1	TRBV19	TRBJ1-2	NA	TGTGCCAGTAGTATGGACAGGGGGCACTATGGCTACACCTTC	CASSMDRGHYGYTF
NA	TRBV6-5	TRBJ2-7	few	TGTGCCAGCAGTTACTGGGGCGGCGAGCAGTACTTC	CASSYWGGEQYF
TRBD2	TRBV5-1	TRBJ2-2	NA	TGCGCCAGCAGCTACTGGACTAGCGGGAGGGGTTCGACCGGGGAGCTGTTTTTT	CASSYWTSGRGSTGELFF
NA	TRBV10-3	TRBJ1-2	NA	TGTGCCATCAGTGACATGGGGGTTCCGGGGGATGGCTACACCTTC	CAISDMGVPGDGYTF
NA	TRBV19	TRBJ2-2	NA	TGTGCCAGTAGTATAGTACCTGGGGGGGAGCTGTTTTTT	CASSIVPGGELFF
NA	TRBV6-1	TRBJ2-5	NA	TGTGCCAGCAGGCGACAGGGAGGAGAGACCCAGTACTTC	CASRRQGGETQYF
NA	TRBV9	TRBJ2-3	NA	TGTGCCAGCAGCAAGAGGTCAGATACGCAGTATTTT	CASSKRSDTQYF
NA	TRBV15	TRBJ2-4	NA	TGTGCCACCAGCGGACGGGAGTCGATAAACATTCAGTACTTC	CATSGRESINIQYF
NA	TRBV5-8	TRBJ1-5	NA	TGTGCCAGCAGGGGTCAGGGGAGGCCCCAGCATTTT	CASRGQGRPQHF
NA	TRBV18	TRBJ2-1	NA	TGTGCCAGCTCACCGGGGCTAGCAATGTCCTACAATGAGCAGTTCTTC	CASSPGLAMSYNEQFF
NA	TRBV7-2	TRBJ2-2	NA	TGTGCCAGCAGCATAGACAGGTTCACCGGGGAGCTGTTTTTT	CASSIDRFTGELFF